This T cell receptor beta chain was sequenced during a study of shared clonotypes between healthy human individuals. Study-level results: Sequencing of the sorted subsets was shown by rarefaction to be incomplete despite large depth.

This CDR3 contains 14 residues. Germline V lookup: CDR1 LGHNA, CDR2 YSLEER. Trimming cost V 0 bases and J 2 bases, with 6 bases left between them. The authors' processing: Junction-only immunoSEQ sequences carried no quality scores, so filtering differed. TCRdb keeps only in-frame clones here, not all; method: immunoSEQ multiplex PCR. The V and J calls and the clone size are those of that table, but D and trimming were determined from the DNA. The table includes more than 600,000 clones, around 92% detected once. Terminally differentiated effector memory CD45RA+ cells were excluded by CCR7 positive selection of CD45RO-negative cells. Details on this clone: Its specificity is unknown.

The V call is TRBV4-3, the J call TRBJ2-3; D is possibly TRBD2 (5 bases). The sequenced sample was naive CD8+ T cells sorted from blood. The clonotype comes from a man between 25 and 39 years old in good health. The DNA of the CDR3 is TGCGCCAGCAGCCAAGACGGACTCACAGATACGCAGTATTTT. Amino acids: CASSQDGLTDTQYF.